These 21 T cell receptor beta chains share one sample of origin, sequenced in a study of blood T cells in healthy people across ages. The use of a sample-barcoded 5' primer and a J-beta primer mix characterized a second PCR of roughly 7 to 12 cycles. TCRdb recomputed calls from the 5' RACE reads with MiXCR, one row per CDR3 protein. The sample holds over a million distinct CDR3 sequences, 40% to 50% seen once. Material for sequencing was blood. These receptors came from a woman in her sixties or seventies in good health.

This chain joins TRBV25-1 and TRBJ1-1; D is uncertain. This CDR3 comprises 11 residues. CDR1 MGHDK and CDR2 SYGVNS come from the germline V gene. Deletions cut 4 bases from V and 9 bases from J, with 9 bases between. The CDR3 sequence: CASSVLSQAFF. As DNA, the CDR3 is TGTGCCAGCAGTGTACTATCTCAAGCTTTCTTT. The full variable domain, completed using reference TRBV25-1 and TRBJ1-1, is EADIYQTPRYLVIGTGKKITLECSQTMGHDKMYWYQQDPGMELHLIHYSYGVNSTEKGDLSSESTVSRIRTEHFPLTLESARPSHTSQYLCASSVLSQAFFGQGTRLTVV.

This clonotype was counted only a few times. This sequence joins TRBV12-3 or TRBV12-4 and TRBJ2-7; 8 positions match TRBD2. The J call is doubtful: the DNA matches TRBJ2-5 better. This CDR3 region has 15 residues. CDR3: CASSRPTAGGETQYF. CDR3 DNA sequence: TGTGCCAGCAGTCGACCGACGGCGGGGGGTGAGACCCAGTACTTC.

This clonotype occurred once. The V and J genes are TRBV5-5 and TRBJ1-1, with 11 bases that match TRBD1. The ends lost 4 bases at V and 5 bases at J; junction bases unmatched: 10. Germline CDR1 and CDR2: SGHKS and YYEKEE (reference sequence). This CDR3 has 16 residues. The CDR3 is CASSVDRGLGETEAFF. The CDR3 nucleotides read TGTGCCAGCAGCGTGGACAGGGGGCTGGGTGAGACTGAAGCTTTCTTT.

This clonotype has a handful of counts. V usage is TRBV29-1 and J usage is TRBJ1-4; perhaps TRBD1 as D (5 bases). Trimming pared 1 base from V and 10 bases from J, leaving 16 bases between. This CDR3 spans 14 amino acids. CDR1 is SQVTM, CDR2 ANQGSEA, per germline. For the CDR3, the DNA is TGCAGCGTTGAAGGAGGGCAGGCAGGGAGAAAACTGTTTTTT. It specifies CSVEGGQAGRKLFF.

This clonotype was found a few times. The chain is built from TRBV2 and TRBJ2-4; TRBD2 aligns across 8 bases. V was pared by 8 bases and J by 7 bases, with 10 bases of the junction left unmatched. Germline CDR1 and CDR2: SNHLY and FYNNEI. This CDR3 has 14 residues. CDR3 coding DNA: TGTGCCAGCGGGGACCTGGGACTAGTCAACATTCAGTACTTC. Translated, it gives CASGDLGLVNIQYF.

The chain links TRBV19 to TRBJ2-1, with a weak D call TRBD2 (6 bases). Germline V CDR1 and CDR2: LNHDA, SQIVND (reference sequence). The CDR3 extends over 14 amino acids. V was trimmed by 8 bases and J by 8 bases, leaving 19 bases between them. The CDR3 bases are TGTGCCAGTGGGGGATCGCGGGATTCTTATGAGCAGTTCTTC. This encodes CASGGSRDSYEQFF.

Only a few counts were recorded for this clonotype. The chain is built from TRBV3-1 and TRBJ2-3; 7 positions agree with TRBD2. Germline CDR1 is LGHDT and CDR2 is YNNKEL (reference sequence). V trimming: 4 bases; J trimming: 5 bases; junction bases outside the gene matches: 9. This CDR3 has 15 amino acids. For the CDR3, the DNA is TGTGCCAGCAGCCCCTTGGGCGGGAGAAAAGATACGCAGTATTTT. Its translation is CASSPLGGRKDTQYF.

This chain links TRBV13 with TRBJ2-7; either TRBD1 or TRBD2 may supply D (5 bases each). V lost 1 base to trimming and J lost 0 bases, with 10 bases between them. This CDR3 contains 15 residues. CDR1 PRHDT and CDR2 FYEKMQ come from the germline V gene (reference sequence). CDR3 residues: CASSLVGRSSYEQYF. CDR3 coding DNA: TGTGCCAGCAGCTTAGTGGGACGGAGCTCCTACGAGCAGTACTTC.

The chain's CDR3 is CSALRVAEGYTF. The CDR3 nucleotides are TGCAGTGCTCTACGGGTCGCCGAGGGCTACACCTTC. The V and J genes are TRBV20-1 and TRBJ1-2, with D unclear. Germline CDR1 and CDR2: DFQATT and SNEGSKA (reference sequence). V lost 5 bases and J lost 8, with 15 bases in between. CDR3 length: 12 amino acids.

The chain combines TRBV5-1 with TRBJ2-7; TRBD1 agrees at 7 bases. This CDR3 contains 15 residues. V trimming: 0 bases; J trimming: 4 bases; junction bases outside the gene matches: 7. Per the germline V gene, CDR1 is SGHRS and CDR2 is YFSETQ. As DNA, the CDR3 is TGCGCCAGCAGCTTGGATGGGGACAGTAGTTACGAGCAGTACTTC. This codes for CASSLDGDSSYEQYF.

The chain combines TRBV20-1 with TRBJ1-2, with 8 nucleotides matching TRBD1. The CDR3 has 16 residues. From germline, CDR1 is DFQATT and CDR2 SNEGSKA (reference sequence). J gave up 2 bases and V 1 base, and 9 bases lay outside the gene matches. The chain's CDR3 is CSARGEATGGNYGYTF. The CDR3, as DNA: TGCAGTGCTAGAGGAGAAGCCACAGGGGGGAACTATGGCTACACCTTC.

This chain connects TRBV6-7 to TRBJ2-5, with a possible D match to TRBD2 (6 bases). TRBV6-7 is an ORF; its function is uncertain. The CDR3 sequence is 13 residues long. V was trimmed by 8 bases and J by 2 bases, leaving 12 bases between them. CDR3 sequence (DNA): TGTGCCAGCCGGGGGAGTACACAAGAGACCCAGTACTTC. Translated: CASRGSTQETQYF.

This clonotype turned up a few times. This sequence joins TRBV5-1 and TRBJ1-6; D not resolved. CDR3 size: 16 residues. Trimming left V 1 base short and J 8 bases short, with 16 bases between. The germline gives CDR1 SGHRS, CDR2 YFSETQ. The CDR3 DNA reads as TGCGCCAGCAGCTTGAGTATCGGAGGGATGGATTCACCCCTCCACTTT. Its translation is CASSLSIGGMDSPLHF. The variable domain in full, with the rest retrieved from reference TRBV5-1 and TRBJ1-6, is KAGVTQTPRYLIKTRGQQVTLSCSPISGHRSVSWYQQTPGQGLQFLFEYFSETQRNKGNFPGRFSGRQFSNSRSEMNVSTLELGDSALYLCASSLSIGGMDSPLHFGNGTRLTVT.

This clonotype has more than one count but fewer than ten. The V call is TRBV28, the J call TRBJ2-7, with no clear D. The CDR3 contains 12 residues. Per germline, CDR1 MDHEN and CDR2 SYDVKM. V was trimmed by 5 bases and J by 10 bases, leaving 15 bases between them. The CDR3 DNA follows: TGTGCCAGCAGTCCCCTTACTCGGTCCCAGTACTTC. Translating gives CASSPLTRSQYF.

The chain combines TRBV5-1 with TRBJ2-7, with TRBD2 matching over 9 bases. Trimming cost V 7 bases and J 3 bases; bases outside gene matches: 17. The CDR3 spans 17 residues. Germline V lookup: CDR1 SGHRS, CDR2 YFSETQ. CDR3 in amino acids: CASQLAGHTQNRYEQYF. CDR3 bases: TGCGCCAGCCAACTAGCGGGCCACACACAAAACCGCTACGAGCAGTACTTC.

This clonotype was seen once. CDR3 region: CASTPPSGNEQFF. The CDR3 coding sequence is TGTGCCAGCACTCCCCCCTCGGGCAATGAGCAGTTCTTC. The chain employs TRBV27 and TRBJ2-1, with D unresolved. V lost 7 bases and J lost 6, with 13 bases in between. From germline, CDR1 is MNHEY and CDR2 SMNVEV (reference sequence). This CDR3 is 13 amino acids long.

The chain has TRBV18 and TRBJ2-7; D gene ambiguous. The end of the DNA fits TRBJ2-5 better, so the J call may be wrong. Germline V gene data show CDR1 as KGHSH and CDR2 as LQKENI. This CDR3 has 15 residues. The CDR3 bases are TGTGCCAGCTCACCCTGCGAAGCGACTCAAGAGACCCAGTACTTC. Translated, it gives CASSPCEATQETQYF.

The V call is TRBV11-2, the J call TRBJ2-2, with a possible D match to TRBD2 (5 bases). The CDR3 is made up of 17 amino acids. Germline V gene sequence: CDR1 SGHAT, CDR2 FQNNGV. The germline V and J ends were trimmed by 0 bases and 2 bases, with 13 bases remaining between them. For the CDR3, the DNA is TGTGCCAGCAGCTTAGATGGGTGGGGAGCAAACACCGGGGAGCTGTTTTTT. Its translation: CASSLDGWGANTGELFF.

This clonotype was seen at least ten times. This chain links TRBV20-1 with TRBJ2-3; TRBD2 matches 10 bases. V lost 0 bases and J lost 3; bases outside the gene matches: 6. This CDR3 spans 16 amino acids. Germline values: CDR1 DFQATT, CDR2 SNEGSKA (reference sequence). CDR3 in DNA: TGCAGTGCTAGAGATCAGAGCGGGAGGGCGACAGATACGCAGTATTTT. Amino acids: CSARDQSGRATDTQYF.

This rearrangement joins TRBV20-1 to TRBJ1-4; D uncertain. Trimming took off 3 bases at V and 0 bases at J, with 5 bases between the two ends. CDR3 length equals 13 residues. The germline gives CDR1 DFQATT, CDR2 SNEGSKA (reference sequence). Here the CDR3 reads CSASLPTNEKLFF. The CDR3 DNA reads TGCAGTGCTAGTCTGCCAACTAATGAAAAACTGTTTTTT.

In DNA, the CDR3 is TGTGCCAGCAGCTTAGAGGCTAGCCCGGAGACCCAGTACTTC. Residues: CASSLEASPETQYF. V is TRBV7-3 and J is TRBJ2-5; possible D gene TRBD2, 5 bases. Looked up from germline, CDR1 is SGHTA and CDR2 is FQGTGA. The CDR3 has 14 amino acids. Trimming pared 2 bases from V and 5 bases from J, leaving 12 bases between.